This TCR beta chain was obtained from a study of shared clonotypes between healthy human individuals. The study, taken as a whole, reports: Rarefaction showed that sequencing of sorted subsets was incomplete (despite large depth).

For this clone: Its specificity is not known.

The CDR3 length is 16 residues. V lost 1 base, J lost 1 base, and 5 bases stayed unmatched. Germline V lookup: CDR1 LGHNA, CDR2 YSLEER. DNA at around 210 ng, tens of thousands of T cell genomes, went into sorted-subset replicate PCRs. The method was immunoSEQ multiplex PCR; TCRdb's version includes in-frame clones alone and lacks a portion of them. The sample lists millions of clones, roughly nine tenths occurring once. CD45RA-negative memory and CD45RA+ naive subsets were split from the CD4+ cells. This receptor was obtained from a man younger than 35 in good health. The rearrangement joins TRBV4-3 to TRBJ2-5; TRBD1 matches at 8 bases. The sequenced sample was naive CD4+ T cells sorted from blood. Documented subset: CD45RA+ positively selected. The CDR3 sequence is CASSQGTGHSQETQYF. The CDR3 region has the DNA TGCGCCAGCAGCCAAGGGACAGGGCATTCCCAAGAGACCCAGTACTTC.